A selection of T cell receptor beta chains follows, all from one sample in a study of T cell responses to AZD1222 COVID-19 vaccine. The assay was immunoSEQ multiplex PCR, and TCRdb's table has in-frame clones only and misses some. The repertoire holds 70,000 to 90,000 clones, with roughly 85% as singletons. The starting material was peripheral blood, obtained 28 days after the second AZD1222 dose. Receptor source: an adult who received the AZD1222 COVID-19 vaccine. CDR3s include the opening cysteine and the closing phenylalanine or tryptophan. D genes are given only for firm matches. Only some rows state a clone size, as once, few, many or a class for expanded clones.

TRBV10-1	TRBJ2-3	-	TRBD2	TGCGCCAGCAGTCAAGGACTAGCGGGGGACACAGATACGCAGTATTTT	CASSQGLAGDTDTQYF
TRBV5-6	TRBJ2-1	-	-	TGTGCCAGCAGCTTAAGAAGCATAGGTATCTTTGAGCAGTTCTTC	CASSLRSIGIFEQFF
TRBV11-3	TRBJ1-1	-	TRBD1	TGTGCCAGCAGCTTAGTGGGACAGGGTAACACTGAAGCTTTCTTT	CASSLVGQGNTEAFF
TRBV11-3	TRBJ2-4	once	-	TGTGCCAGCAGCAGACTAGGGGGGCTAACCAAAAACATTCAGTACTTC	CASSRLGGLTKNIQYF
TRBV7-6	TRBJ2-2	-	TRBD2	TGTGCCAGCAGGAAATATAGCGGGGAGTTACCGGGGGAGCTGTTTTTT	CASRKYSGELPGELFF
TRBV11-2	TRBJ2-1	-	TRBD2	TGTGCCAGCAGCTTTCCCCCCGGTGGCGGGAGAAGGTACAATGAGCAGTTCTTC	CASSFPPGGGRRYNEQFF
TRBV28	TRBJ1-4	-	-	TGTGCCAGCAGTTCCCCCCAGGGAAGTTACGAAAAACTGTTTTTT	CASSSPQGSYEKLFF
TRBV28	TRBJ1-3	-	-	TGTGCCAGCAGTGGGGGGGACACCTCTGGAAACACCATATATTTT	CASSGGDTSGNTIYF
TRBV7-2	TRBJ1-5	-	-	TGTGCCAGCTCACAGACAGGACTACCCAATCAGCCCCAGCATTTT	CASSQTGLPNQPQHF
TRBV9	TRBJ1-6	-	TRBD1	TGTGCCAGCAGCGCACGGACAGGGGGCTCACCCCTCCACTTT	CASSARTGGSPLHF
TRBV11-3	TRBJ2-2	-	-	TGTGCCAGCAGCTTAGATCACGGGTTCGGGGAGCTGTTTTTT	CASSLDHGFGELFF
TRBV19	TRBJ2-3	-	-	TGTGCCAGTGGTGACACTACCCGCACAGATACGCAGTATTTT	CASGDTTRTDTQYF
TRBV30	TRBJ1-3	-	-	TGTGCCTGCGGACAAATCTCTGGAAACACCATATATTTT	CACGQISGNTIYF
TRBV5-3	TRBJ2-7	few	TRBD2	TGTGCCAGAAGCTTGGGACTAGCTGATTCCTACGAGCAGTACTTC	CARSLGLADSYEQYF
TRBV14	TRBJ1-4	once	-	TGTGCCAGCAGCCAAGTCGGTCCAGGGTCTGTCGGAAAACTGTTTTTT	CASSQVGPGSVGKLFF
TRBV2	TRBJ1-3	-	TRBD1	TGTGCCAGCAGTGAGGGACAGGGGGCGTTTGGAAACACCATATATTTT	CASSEGQGAFGNTIYF
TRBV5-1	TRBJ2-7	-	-	TGCGCCAGCAGCTTGGTGGACAGTTCCTACGAGCAGTACTTC	CASSLVDSSYEQYF
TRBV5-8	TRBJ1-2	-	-	TGTGCCAGCAGCTTGGGTTATGGCTACACCTTC	CASSLGYGYTF
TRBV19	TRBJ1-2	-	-	TGTGCCAGTAGCACCATGCGCGAAGGCGTGAACTATGGCTACACCTTC	CASSTMREGVNYGYTF
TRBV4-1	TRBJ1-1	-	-	TGCGCCAGCAGCCAGCTGCCATCCCTGAACACTGAAGCTTTCTTT	CASSQLPSLNTEAFF
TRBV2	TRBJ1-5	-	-	TGTGCCAGCACCCCGGGGGAGGGTCAGCCCCAGCATTTT	CASTPGEGQPQHF
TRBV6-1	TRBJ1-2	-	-	TGTGCCAGCAGTGAAGGACCGTGGGATGGCTACACCTTC	CASSEGPWDGYTF
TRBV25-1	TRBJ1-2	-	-	TGTGCCAGCAGTGAGGGTCAGGGTCCCAGGGGCTACACCTTC	CASSEGQGPRGYTF
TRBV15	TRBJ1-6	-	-	TGTGCCACCAGCAGAGATTATGGGGCGAAATCACCCCTCCACTTT	CATSRDYGAKSPLHF
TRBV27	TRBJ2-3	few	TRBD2	TGTGCCAGCAGTCCGACTAGCGGGAGGGCCGCAGATACGCAGTATTTT	CASSPTSGRAADTQYF
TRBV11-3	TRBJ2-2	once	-	TGTGCCAGCAGCTTGAGTGGTCGGGAGCTGTTTTTT	CASSLSGRELFF
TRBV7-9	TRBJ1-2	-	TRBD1	TGTGCCAGCAGCTCCGGACAGGGGGCAGGGAATGGCTACACCTTC	CASSSGQGAGNGYTF
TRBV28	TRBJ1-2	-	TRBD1	TGTGCCAGCAGATGGGGACAGGCCTATGGCTACACCTTC	CASRWGQAYGYTF
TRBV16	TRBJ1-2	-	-	TGTGCCAGCAGCCCCCAACGTCAGACAGCGGCATATGGCTACACCTTC	CASSPQRQTAAYGYTF
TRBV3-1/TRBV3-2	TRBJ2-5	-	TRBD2	TGTGCCAGCAGCCAAGACTTGGGACTAGTTAGTAAGACCCAGTACTTC	CASSQDLGLVSKTQYF
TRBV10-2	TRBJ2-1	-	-	TGCGCCAGCATCAGCGAGGAGCGGAGCTCCTACAATGAGCAGTTCTTC	CASISEERSSYNEQFF
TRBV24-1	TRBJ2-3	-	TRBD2	TGTGCCACCAGTGGTTGGGCGGGGGGAGCCACAGATACGCAGTATTTT	CATSGWAGGATDTQYF
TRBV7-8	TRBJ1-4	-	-	TGTGCCAGCAGCTTAGTTGGAGGGGGGGCTAATGAAAAACTGTTTTTT	CASSLVGGGANEKLFF
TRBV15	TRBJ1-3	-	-	TGTGCCACCAGCAGTTCAACAGGGCGAGCGAACACCATATATTTT	CATSSSTGRANTIYF
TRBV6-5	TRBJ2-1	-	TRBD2	TGTGCCAGCAGTCAGGGACTAGGGGATGAGCAGTTCTTC	CASSQGLGDEQFF
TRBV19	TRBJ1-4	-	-	TGTGCCAGTTCCAACAGGGTGGGTAATGAAAAACTGTTTTTT	CASSNRVGNEKLFF
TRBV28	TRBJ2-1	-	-	TGTGCCAGCAGTTTTCCCTATGGCTACAATGAGCAGTTCTTC	CASSFPYGYNEQFF
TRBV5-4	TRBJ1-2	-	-	TGTGCCAGCAGCTTGTCTCTGGGAGCTAACTATGGCTACACCTTC	CASSLSLGANYGYTF
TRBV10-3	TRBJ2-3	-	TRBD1	TGTGCCACATCCGGACAGGGTGGGACAGATACGCAGTATTTT	CATSGQGGTDTQYF
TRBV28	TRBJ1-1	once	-	TGTGCCAGCAGTATCACGGCCACTGAAGCTTTCTTT	CASSITATEAFF
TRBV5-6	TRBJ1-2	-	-	TGTGCCAGCAGCCCGCTGCAAGAGGTTATGTGGAACTATGGCTACACCTTC	CASSPLQEVMWNYGYTF
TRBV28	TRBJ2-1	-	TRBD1	TGTGCCGGACAGGGGGCTATGGATGAGCAGTTCTTC	CAGQGAMDEQFF
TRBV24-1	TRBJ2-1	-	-	TGTGCCACCAGTGATTTAGGGTACCAGCAGTTCTTC	CATSDLGYQQFF
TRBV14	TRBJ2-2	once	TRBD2	TGTGCCAGCAGCCAAACTAGCGCACGACTGGGCGGGGAGCTGTTTTTT	CASSQTSARLGGELFF
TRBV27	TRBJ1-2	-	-	TGTGCCAGCAGTTTTCATCAGGGCTCCTATGGCTACACCTTC	CASSFHQGSYGYTF
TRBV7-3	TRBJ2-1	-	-	TGTGCCAGCAGCCCGTCCGGGTTTGCCCCAGGGGAGCAGTTCTTC	CASSPSGFAPGEQFF
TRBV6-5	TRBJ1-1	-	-	TGTGCCAGCACACCTGGGAGGGTAAGGGACACTGAAGCTTTCTTT	CASTPGRVRDTEAFF
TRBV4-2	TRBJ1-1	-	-	TGTGCCGTAATGGACAGGAACACTGAAGCTTTCTTT	CAVMDRNTEAFF
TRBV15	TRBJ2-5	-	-	TGTGCCACCAGCAGGGAAAGCGGCGGGGCTGGCACCCAGTACTTC	CATSRESGGAGTQYF
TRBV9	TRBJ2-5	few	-	TGTGCCAGCAGCGTAAGAGCAGGGAGCGAAGAGACCCAGTACTTC	CASSVRAGSEETQYF
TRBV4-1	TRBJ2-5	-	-	TGCGCCAGCAGCAGACTAGTAGGGGAGAACCAGTACTTC	CASSRLVGENQYF
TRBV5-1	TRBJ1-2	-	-	TGCGCCAGCAGCTTTCAGGGGACGCATGAAGTAAACTATGGCTACACCTTC	CASSFQGTHEVNYGYTF
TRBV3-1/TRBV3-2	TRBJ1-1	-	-	TGTGCCAGCAGCTTCAACCGGGGGACCACTGAAGCTTTCTTT	CASSFNRGTTEAFF
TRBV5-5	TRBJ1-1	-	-	TGTGCCAGCAGCTTGGGAGGAAACACTGAAGCTTTCTTT	CASSLGGNTEAFF
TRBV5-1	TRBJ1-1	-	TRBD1	TGCGCCAGCAGCTTGGTGGGTCAGGGGGGCACTGAAGCTTTCTTT	CASSLVGQGGTEAFF